The present T cell receptor (beta chain) was sequenced within a study of T cells in Graves' hyperthyroidism and ophthalmopathy. On this clonotype: Its antigen is still unknown.

The CDR3 length is 17 residues. The V end was cut by 1 base, the J end by 4 bases, with 17 bases between. Study-wide results and caveats: Researchers report that a 13 V-J model separated ophthalmopathy from stable hyperthyroidism.

Amplification targeted TCR beta CDR3 regions from RNA transcripts. In the first-round RT-PCR of the TCR CDR3, the HTBI primer set was used. One entry per CDR3 protein, called by TCRdb with MiXCR from the multiplex PCR reads. The sample lists about 560,000 distinct CDR3 sequences; around 13% were seen once. Sequencing was carried out using blood. This sequence joins TRBV12-3 or TRBV12-4 and TRBJ1-5; D call uncertain. The clonotype was recovered from a woman in her 40s with Graves' hyperthyroidism. The CDR3 region has the DNA TGTGCCAGCAGTTTAGGGGGTCAGGATCGAGGGAATCAGCCCCAGCATTTT. Translating gives CASSLGGQDRGNQPQHF.